The clone carrying this T cell receptor beta chain was counted ten times or more. Its specificity is unknown. The TCRbeta library incorporated unique molecular identifiers. One entry per CDR3 protein, called by TCRdb with MiXCR from the PCR reads. The top ten hold approximately 7.6% of the sample, which has around 270,000 distinct CDR3 sequences, around 10% seen once. The sample is drawn from a study of T-cell reconstitution after alpha-beta-depleted transplantation in children. Study-level findings and limits: The study traced high day-60 TCRbeta diversity in some patients to surviving recipient T cells and thymic progenitors. After transplant, at about two months, alpha-beta T cells were reportedly derived from several hundred expanded graft clones.

The CDR3 extends over 16 amino acids. CDR1 and CDR2 (germline): DFQATT, SNEGSKA (reference sequence). J lost 8 bases, V lost 0 bases, and 10 bases had no gene match. The starting material was PBMCs, obtained before TCRalphabeta/CD19-depleted stem cell transplant. The sequence was collected from a boy less than two years old with acute myeloid leukemia, due to receive a stem cell transplant. This sequence joins TRBV20-1 and TRBJ2-1; 10 bases fit TRBD2. The CDR3 nucleotides are TGCAGTGCTAGAGATTGGAGCGGGGGGGCTAGGGATGAGCAGTTCTTC. Protein product: CSARDWSGGARDEQFF.